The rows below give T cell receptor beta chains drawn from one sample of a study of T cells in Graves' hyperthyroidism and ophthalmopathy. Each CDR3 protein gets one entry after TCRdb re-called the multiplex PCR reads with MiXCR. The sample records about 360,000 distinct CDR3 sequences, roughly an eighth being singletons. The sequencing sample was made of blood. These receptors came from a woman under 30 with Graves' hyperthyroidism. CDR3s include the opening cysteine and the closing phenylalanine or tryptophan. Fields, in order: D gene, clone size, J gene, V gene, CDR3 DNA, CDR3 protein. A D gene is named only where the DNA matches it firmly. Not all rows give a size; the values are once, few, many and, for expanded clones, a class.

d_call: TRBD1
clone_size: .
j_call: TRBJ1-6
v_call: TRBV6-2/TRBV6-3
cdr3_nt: TGTGCCAGCAGTCCCGGACAGGGCGGTCCACCCCTCCACTTT
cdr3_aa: CASSPGQGGPPLHF

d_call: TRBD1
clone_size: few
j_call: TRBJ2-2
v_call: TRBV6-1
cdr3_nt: TGTGCCATCCGCCAGGGGGTACCACTTCAACCCGGGGAGCTGTTTTTT
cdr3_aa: CAIRQGVPLQPGELFF

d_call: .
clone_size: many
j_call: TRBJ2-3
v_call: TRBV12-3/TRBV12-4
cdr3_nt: TGTGCCAGCAGCTCATCTCCCGGTCGCGACACCGGATTGTATAGCACAGATACGCAGTATTTT
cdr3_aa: CASSSSPGRDTGLYSTDTQYF

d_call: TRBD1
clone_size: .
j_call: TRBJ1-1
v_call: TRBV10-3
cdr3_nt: TGTGCCATCAGGGACAGGGGTCGGAGCACTGAAGCTTTCTTT
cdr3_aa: CAIRDRGRSTEAFF

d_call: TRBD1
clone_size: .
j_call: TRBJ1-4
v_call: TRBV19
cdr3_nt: TGTGCCAGTAGGATTCGGGGACAGCAGAATGAAAAACTGTTTTTT
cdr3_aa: CASRIRGQQNEKLFF

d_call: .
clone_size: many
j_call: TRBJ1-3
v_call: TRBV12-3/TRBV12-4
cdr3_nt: TGTGCCAGCAGTTTAGGGGGTGGAAACACCATATATTTT
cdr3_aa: CASSLGGGNTIYF

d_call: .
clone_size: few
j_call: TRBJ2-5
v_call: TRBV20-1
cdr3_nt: TGCAGTGCTAGAGATCGGGCAGTCCTCCTCGGGACCCAGTACTTC
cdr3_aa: CSARDRAVLLGTQYF

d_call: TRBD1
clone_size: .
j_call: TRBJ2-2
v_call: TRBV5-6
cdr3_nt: TGTGCCAGCAGCTTAAGACAGGGGTGGACCGGGGAGCTGTTTTTT
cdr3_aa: CASSLRQGWTGELFF

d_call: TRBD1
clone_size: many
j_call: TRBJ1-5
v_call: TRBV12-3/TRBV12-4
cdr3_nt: TGTGCCAGCAGTTCCGCAGGGGGGATTCAGCCCCAGCATTTT
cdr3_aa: CASSSAGGIQPQHF

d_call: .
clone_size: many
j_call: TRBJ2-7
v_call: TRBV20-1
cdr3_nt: TGCAGTGCAAAGGACGGCCTGGGTCTCGAGCAGTACTTC
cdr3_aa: CSAKDGLGLEQYF

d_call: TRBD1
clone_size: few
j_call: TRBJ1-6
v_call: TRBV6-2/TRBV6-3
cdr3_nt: TGTGCCAGCAGACCCTGGGACAGGGCGTCGGCACCCCTCCACTTT
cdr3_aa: CASRPWDRASAPLHF

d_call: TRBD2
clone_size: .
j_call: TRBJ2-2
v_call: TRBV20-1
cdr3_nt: TGCAGTGCTAGGGTAGCGGGGTGGAACACCGGGGAGCTGTTTTTT
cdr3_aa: CSARVAGWNTGELFF

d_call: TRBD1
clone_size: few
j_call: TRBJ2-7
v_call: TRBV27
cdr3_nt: TGTGCCAGCAGTTTAGACCCGGACAGGGGGGAGCAGTACTTC
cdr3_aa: CASSLDPDRGEQYF

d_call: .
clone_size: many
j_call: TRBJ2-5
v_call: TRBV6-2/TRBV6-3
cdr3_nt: TGTGCCAGCCGGGACACCCAAGAGACCCAGTACTTC
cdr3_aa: CASRDTQETQYF

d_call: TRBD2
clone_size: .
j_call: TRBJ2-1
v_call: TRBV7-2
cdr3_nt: TGTGCCAGCAGCTCGGGACTAGCGCGACGGCAAAGCTCCTACAATGAGCAGTTCTTC
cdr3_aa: CASSSGLARRQSSYNEQFF